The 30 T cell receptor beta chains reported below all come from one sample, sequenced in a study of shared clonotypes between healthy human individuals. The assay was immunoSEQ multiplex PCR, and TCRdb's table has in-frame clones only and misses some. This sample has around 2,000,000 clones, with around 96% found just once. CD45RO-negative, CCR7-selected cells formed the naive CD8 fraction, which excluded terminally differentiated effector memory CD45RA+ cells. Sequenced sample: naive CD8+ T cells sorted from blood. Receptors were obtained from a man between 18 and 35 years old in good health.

The CDR3: CASSLGGAVYEQYF. CDR3 in DNA: TGTGCCAGCAGCTTAGGGGGAGCGGTATACGAGCAGTACTTC. The chain couples TRBV5-4 to TRBJ2-7; TRBD1 is a possible D gene (6 bases). The V gene's germline CDR1 is SGHNT and CDR2 YYREEE (reference sequence). The CDR3 spans 14 residues. Trimming took off 2 bases at V and 4 bases at J, with 13 bases between the two ends.

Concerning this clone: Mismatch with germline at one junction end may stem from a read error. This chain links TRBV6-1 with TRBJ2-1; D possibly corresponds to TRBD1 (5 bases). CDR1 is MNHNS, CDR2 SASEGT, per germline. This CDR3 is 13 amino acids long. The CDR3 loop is CASSEGGQGWSLF. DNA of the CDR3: TGTGCCAGCAGTGAAGGGGGTCAGGGTTGGTCTCTCTTC.

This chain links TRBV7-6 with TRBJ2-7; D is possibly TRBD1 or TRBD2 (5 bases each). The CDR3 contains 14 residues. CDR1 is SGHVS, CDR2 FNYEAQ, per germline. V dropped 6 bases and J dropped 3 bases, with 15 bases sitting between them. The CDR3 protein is CASSPGTLGYEQYF. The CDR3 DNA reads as TGTGCCAGCAGTCCCGGGACCCTTGGCTACGAGCAGTACTTC.

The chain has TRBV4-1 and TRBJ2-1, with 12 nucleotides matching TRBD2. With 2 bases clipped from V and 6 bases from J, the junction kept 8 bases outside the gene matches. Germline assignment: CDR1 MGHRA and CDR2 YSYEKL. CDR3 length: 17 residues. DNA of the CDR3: TGCGCCAGCAGCCAAACCCCCGCTAGCGGGAGGGGCAATGAGCAGTTCTTC. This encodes CASSQTPASGRGNEQFF.

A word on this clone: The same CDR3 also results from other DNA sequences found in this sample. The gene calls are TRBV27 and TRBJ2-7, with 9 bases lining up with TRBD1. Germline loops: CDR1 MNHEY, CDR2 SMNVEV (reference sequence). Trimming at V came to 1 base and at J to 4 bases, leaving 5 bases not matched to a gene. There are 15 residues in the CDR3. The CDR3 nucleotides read TGTGCCAGCAGTTTATTGGGGACAGGGCGGTACGAGCAGTACTTC. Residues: CASSLLGTGRYEQYF.

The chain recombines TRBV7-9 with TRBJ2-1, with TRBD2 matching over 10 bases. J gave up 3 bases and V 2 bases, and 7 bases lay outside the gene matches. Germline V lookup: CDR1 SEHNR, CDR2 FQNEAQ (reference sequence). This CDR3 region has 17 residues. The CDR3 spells CASSLYLAGAGYNEQFF. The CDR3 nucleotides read TGTGCCAGCAGCTTATACCTAGCGGGAGCCGGCTACAATGAGCAGTTCTTC.

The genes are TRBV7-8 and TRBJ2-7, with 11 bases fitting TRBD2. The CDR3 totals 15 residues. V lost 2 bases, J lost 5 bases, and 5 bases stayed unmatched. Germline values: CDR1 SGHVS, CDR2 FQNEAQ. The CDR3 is CASSLSASGRNEQYF. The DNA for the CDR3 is TGTGCCAGCAGCTTAAGCGCTAGCGGGAGGAACGAGCAGTACTTC.

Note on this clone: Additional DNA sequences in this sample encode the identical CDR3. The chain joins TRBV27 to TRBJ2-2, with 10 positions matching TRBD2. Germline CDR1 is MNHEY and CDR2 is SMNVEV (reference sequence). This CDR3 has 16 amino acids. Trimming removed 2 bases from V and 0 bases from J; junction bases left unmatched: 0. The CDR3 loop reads CASSLLAGANTGELFF. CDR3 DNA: TGTGCCAGCAGTTTACTAGCGGGGGCGAACACCGGGGAGCTGTTTTTT.

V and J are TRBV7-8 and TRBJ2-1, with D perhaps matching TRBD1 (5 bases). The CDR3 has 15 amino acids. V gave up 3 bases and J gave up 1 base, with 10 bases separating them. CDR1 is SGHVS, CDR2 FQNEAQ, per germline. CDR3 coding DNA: TGTGCCAGCAGCTTTCTCCAGGGATCCTACAATGAGCAGTTCTTC. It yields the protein CASSFLQGSYNEQFF.

The chain's CDR3 is CASSPRHRNTEAFF. DNA of the CDR3: TGTGCCAGCAGCCCCAGACACCGGAACACTGAAGCTTTCTTT. J is TRBJ1-1 and V is TRBV11-1; D gene ambiguous. The CDR3 has 14 residues. Germline values: CDR1 SGHAT, CDR2 FQDESV (reference sequence). V was trimmed by 5 bases and J by 1 base, leaving 11 bases between them.

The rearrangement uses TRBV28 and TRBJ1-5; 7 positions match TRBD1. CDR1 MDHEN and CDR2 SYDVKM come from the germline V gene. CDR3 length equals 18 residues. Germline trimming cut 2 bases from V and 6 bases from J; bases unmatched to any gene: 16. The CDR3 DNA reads TGTGCCAGCAGTTTAACAGGGGAAGGGCACAATAGTGGTCAGCCCCAGCATTTT. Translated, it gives CASSLTGEGHNSGQPQHF. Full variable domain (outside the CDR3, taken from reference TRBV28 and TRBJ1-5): DVKVTQSSRYLVKRTGEKVFLECVQDMDHENMFWYRQDPGLGLRLIYFSYDVKMKEKGDIPEGYSVSREKKERFSLILESASTNQTSMYLCASSLTGEGHNSGQPQHFGDGTRLSIL.

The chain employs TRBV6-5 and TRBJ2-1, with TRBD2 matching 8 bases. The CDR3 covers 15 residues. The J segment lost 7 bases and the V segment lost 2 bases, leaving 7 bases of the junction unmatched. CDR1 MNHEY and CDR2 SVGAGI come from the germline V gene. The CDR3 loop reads CASSYAPGLVNEQFF. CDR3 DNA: TGTGCCAGCAGTTACGCTCCGGGACTAGTAAATGAGCAGTTCTTC.

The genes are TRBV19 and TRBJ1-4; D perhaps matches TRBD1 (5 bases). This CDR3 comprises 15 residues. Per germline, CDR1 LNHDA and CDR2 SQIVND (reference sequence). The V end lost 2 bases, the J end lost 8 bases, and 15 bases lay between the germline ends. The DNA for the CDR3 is TGTGCCAGTAGTATACTACCAGGGAGAGGCGAAAAACTGTTTTTT. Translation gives CASSILPGRGEKLFF.

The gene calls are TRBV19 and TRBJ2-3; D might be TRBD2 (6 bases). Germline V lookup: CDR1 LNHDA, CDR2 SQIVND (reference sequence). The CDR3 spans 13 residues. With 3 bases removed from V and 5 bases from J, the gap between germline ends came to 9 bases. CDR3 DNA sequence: TGTGCCAGTAGTATGATGGGGGGAGATACGCAGTATTTT. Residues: CASSMMGGDTQYF.

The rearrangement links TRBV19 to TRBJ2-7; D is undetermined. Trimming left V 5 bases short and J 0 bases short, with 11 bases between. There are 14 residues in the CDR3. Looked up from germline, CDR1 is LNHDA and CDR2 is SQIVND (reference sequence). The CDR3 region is CASSGASSSYEQYF. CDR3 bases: TGTGCCAGTAGTGGTGCGTCCAGCTCCTACGAGCAGTACTTC.

The CDR3 loop is CASSLDSGSPYEQYF. In nucleotides, the CDR3 is TGCGCCAGCAGTCTAGACAGCGGCTCTCCCTACGAGCAGTACTTC. The chain joins TRBV4-1 to TRBJ2-7; D is possibly TRBD1 or TRBD2 (5 bases each). The CDR3 loop spans 15 amino acids. Germline V gives CDR1 MGHRA, CDR2 YSYEKL. V gave up 6 bases and J gave up 2 bases, with 17 bases separating them.

The CDR3 coding sequence is TGTGCCAGCAGCCTCGAACCACTAGCGGAGCGATACAATGAGCAGTTCTTC. Translated: CASSLEPLAERYNEQFF. The chain couples TRBV7-2 to TRBJ2-1, with 8 nucleotides matching TRBD2. This CDR3 region has 17 residues. Trimming removed 5 bases from V and 4 bases from J; junction bases left unmatched: 13. The V gene's germline CDR1 is SGHTA and CDR2 FQGNSA.

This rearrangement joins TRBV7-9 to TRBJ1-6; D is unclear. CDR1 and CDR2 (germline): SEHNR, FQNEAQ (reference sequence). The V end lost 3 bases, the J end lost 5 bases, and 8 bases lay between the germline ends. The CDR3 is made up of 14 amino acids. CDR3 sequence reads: CASSLEGDNSPLHF. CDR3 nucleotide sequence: TGTGCCAGCAGCTTGGAAGGTGATAATTCACCCCTCCACTTT.

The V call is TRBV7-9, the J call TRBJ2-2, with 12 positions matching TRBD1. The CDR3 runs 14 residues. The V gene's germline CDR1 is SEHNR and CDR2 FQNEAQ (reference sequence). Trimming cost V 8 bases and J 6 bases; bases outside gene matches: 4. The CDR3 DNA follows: TGTGCCAGCGGGGGACAGGGGGCTTCCGGGGAGCTGTTTTTT. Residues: CASGGQGASGELFF.

The CDR3 spells CAAWGWLKPEAFF. Here the CDR3 DNA reads TGTGCTGCTTGGGGGTGGCTAAAACCTGAAGCTTTCTTT. V is TRBV30 and J is TRBJ1-1; the D gene is possibly TRBD1 (5 bases). The CDR3 sequence is 13 residues long. Germline V gene data show CDR1 as GTSNPN and CDR2 as SVGIG (reference sequence).

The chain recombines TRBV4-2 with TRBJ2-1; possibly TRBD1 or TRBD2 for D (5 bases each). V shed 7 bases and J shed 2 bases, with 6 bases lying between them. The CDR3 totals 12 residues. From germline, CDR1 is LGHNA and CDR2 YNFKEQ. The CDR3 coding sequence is TGTGCCAGCATGGGGGCCTACAATGAGCAGTTCTTC. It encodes CASMGAYNEQFF.

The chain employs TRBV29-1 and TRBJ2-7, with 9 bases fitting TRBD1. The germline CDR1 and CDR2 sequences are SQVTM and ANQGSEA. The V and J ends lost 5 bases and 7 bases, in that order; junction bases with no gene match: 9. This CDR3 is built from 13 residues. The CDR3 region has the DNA TGCAGCGTTCCCGGACAGGGGTATGGTGAGCAGTACTTC. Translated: CSVPGQGYGEQYF.

In DNA, the CDR3 is TGCGCCAGCAGCCTACAGGGACCGATAAGGAGCTCCTACGAGCAGTACTTC. Its protein product is CASSLQGPIRSSYEQYF. The V and J genes are TRBV4-1 and TRBJ2-7; tentatively, D is TRBD1 (6 bases). The V end was cut by 4 bases, the J end by 0 bases, with 19 bases between. Germline CDR1 and CDR2: MGHRA and YSYEKL. The CDR3 contains 17 residues.

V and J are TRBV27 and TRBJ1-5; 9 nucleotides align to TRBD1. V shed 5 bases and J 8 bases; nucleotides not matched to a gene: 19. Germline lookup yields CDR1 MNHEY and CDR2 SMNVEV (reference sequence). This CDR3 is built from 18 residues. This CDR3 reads CASSDLPLGQGPIKPQHF. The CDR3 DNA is TGTGCCAGCAGTGATCTCCCGTTGGGACAGGGACCCATTAAGCCCCAGCATTTT.

Here the CDR3 reads CASSPGTASVTEAFF. For the CDR3, the DNA is TGTGCCAGCAGCCCGGGGACTGCGAGTGTTACTGAAGCTTTCTTT. The V call is TRBV11-2, the J call TRBJ1-1; a weak D match, TRBD1 (5 bases). Deletions cut 5 bases from V and 5 bases from J, with 18 bases between. This CDR3 contains 15 residues. Germline V gene sequence: CDR1 SGHAT, CDR2 FQNNGV.

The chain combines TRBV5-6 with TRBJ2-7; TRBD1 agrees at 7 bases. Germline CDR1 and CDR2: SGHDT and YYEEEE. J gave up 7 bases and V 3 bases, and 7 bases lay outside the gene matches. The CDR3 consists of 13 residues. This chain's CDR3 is CASSWGQPEEQYF. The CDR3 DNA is TGTGCCAGCAGCTGGGGACAGCCGGAAGAGCAGTACTTC.

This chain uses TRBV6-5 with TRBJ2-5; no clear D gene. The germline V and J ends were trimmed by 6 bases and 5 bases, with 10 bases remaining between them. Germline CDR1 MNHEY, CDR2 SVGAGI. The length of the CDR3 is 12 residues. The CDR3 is CASSIKGETQYF. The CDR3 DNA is TGTGCCAGCAGCATCAAAGGGGAGACCCAGTACTTC.

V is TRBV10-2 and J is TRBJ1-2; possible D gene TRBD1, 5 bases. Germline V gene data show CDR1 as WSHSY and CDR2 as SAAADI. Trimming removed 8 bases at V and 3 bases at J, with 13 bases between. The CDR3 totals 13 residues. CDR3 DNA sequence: TGCGCCAGCCGCGGGGGAACCGACTATGGCTACACCTTC. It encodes CASRGGTDYGYTF.

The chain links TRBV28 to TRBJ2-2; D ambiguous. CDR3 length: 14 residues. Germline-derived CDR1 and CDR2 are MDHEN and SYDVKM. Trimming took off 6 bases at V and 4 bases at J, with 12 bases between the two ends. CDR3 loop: CASRADRGTGELFF. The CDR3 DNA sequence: TGTGCCAGCAGGGCGGATAGAGGCACCGGGGAGCTGTTTTTT. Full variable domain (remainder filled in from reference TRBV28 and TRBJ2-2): DVKVTQSSRYLVKRTGEKVFLECVQDMDHENMFWYRQDPGLGLRLIYFSYDVKMKEKGDIPEGYSVSREKKERFSLILESASTNQTSMYLCASRADRGTGELFFGEGSRLTVL.

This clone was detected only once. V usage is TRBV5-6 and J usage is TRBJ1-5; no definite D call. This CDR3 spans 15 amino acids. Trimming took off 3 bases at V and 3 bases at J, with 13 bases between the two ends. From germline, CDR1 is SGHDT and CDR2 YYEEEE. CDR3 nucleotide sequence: TGTGCCAGCAGCTCAAGGTGGACGGACAATCAGCCCCAGCATTTT. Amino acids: CASSSRWTDNQPQHF. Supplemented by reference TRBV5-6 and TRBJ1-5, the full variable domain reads DAGVTQSPTHLIKTRGQQVTLRCSPKSGHDTVSWYQQALGQGPQFIFQYYEEEERQRGNFPDRFSGHQFPNYSSELNVNALLLGDSALYLCASSSRWTDNQPQHFGDGTRLSIL.